Following are 25 T cell receptor beta chains from one sample sequenced in a study of shared clonotypes between healthy human individuals (TCRdb year 2020). The receptor library was made with the immunoSEQ multiplex PCR assay. The clones in this table, taken by TCRdb from immuneACCESS, are in-frame only. Not every clone is retained; where verified, under half of the shortfall comes from an unresolved V gene, and the cause of the rest is unknown. In all, the sample holds about half a million clones, and about 85% of those were seen once. The ten largest make up roughly an eighth of the sample. The sequencing input was PBMCs. Source of these receptors: a woman aged 40 to 50 in good health. Some clones in this sample may be carry-over from other donors' samples.

As to this clone: Given a far larger clone just one base away, this is likely a sequencing read error. The chain recombines TRBV29-1 with TRBJ2-5; a possible D gene is TRBD1 (6 bases). Germline loops: CDR1 SQVTM, CDR2 ANQGSEA. The CDR3 contains 14 residues. CDR3 DNA: TGCAGCATTGAAGAAGGGACAATCCAAGAGACCCAGTACTTC. Protein product: CSIEEGTIQETQYF.

A few counts support this clone. The chain has TRBV28 and TRBJ1-2; no firm D call. V lost 7 bases to trimming and J lost 6 bases, with 9 bases between them. Germline V gene lookup returns CDR1 MDHEN and CDR2 SYDVKM. The length of the CDR3 is 11 residues. CDR3 in amino acids: CASISMDGYTF. CDR3 DNA: TGTGCCAGCATAAGTATGGATGGCTACACCTTC.

This sequence joins TRBV13 and TRBJ2-4; D may be TRBD2 (5 bases). The V gene lost 5 bases and the J gene lost 0 bases, with 8 bases spanning the gap. Germline CDR1 reads PRHDT; CDR2 reads FYEKMQ (reference sequence). The CDR3 totals 14 residues. The CDR3 DNA reads as TGTGCCAGCAGCGAGCGGTTAGCCAAAAACATTCAGTACTTC. Its translation is CASSERLAKNIQYF.

DNA of the CDR3: TGTGCCAGCAAGGCGGGCCTCACCGGGGAGCTGTTTTTT. The encoded protein is CASKAGLTGELFF. The V gene is TRBV21-1, the J gene TRBJ2-2; the table's TRBD2 call for D was not verified on the DNA. TRBV21-1 is a recognized pseudogene. CDR3 length: 13 amino acids.

The rearrangement uses TRBV5-1 and TRBJ2-3; D not resolved. V was clipped by 4 bases and J by 2 bases, with 17 bases between them. CDR3 length: 16 amino acids. Germline values: CDR1 SGHRS, CDR2 YFSETQ. The CDR3 sequence is CASSRREGSSTDTQYF. The CDR3, as DNA: TGCGCCAGCAGCAGAAGGGAAGGCTCCTCCACAGATACGCAGTATTTT.

This clone has just one count. The chain links TRBV6-5 to TRBJ2-1; 12 bases map to TRBD2. CDR3 length: 14 residues. V was clipped by 6 bases and J by 10 bases; unmatched bases: 7. Germline values: CDR1 MNHEY, CDR2 SVGAGI. The CDR3 nucleotides read TGTGCCAGCAGCCCCCTAGCGGGAGGGGGGGAGCAGTTCTTC. The encoded protein is CASSPLAGGGEQFF.

A few counts support this clone. The V gene is TRBV5-1, the J gene TRBJ1-1, with D uncertain. CDR1 and CDR2 from the germline V gene are SGHRS and YFSETQ. Trimming took 2 bases from V and 2 from J, leaving 7 bases between them. The CDR3 contains 13 residues. The chain's CDR3 is CASSFASNTEAFF. CDR3 bases: TGCGCCAGCAGCTTCGCATCCAACACTGAAGCTTTCTTT. Full variable domain (outside the CDR3, taken from reference TRBV5-1 and TRBJ1-1): KAGVTQTPRYLIKTRGQQVTLSCSPISGHRSVSWYQQTPGQGLQFLFEYFSETQRNKGNFPGRFSGRQFSNSRSEMNVSTLELGDSALYLCASSFASNTEAFFGQGTRLTVV.

This chain links TRBV30 with TRBJ2-7, with TRBD1 identical over 9 bases. CDR1 and CDR2 (germline): GTSNPN, SVGIG (reference sequence). The CDR3 totals 16 residues. Trimming removed 2 bases from V and 2 bases from J; junction bases left unmatched: 10. For the CDR3, the DNA is TGTGCCTGGAGTACCCAAAGGGACAGGGCTCCCTACGAGCAGTACTTC. Translated: CAWSTQRDRAPYEQYF.

J is TRBJ1-1 and V is TRBV28; no definite D call. In germline, CDR1 is MDHEN, CDR2 SYDVKM. The CDR3 loop spans 12 amino acids. V gave up 3 bases and J gave up 4 bases, with 6 bases separating them. In nucleotides, the CDR3 is TGTGCCAGCAGTTTGATGGTCACTGAAGCTTTCTTT. Translation: CASSLMVTEAFF.

This rearrangement joins TRBV28 to TRBJ1-1, with TRBD1 matching 9 bases. The germline gives CDR1 MDHEN, CDR2 SYDVKM. With 0 bases clipped from V and 0 bases from J, the junction kept 8 bases outside the gene matches. The CDR3 is made up of 18 amino acids. The CDR3 reads CASSLWDRGRGLNTEAFF. Written as DNA, the CDR3 is TGTGCCAGCAGTTTATGGGACAGGGGCCGGGGTTTGAACACTGAAGCTTTCTTT.

The V and J genes are TRBV7-9 and TRBJ2-3; 7 bases agree with TRBD2. Trimming cost V 6 bases and J 0 bases; bases outside gene matches: 9. Germline CDR1 is SEHNR and CDR2 is FQNEAQ (reference sequence). The CDR3 consists of 16 residues. The CDR3 protein is CASREGTTSSTDTQYF. The DNA of the CDR3 is TGTGCCAGCAGGGAGGGGACTACCTCTAGCACAGATACGCAGTATTTT. The variable domain in full, with the rest retrieved from reference TRBV7-9 and TRBJ2-3, is DTGVSQNPRHKITKRGQNVTFRCDPISEHNRLYWYRQTLGQGPEFLTYFQNEAQLEKSRLLSDRFSAERPKGSFSTLEIQRTEQGDSAMYLCASREGTTSSTDTQYFGPGTRLTVL.

This clone was observed once. The V gene is TRBV6-5, the J gene TRBJ2-1, with a tentative D call TRBD1 (5 bases). The CDR3 covers 15 residues. V was pared by 4 bases and J by 7 bases, with 17 bases between. Per germline, CDR1 MNHEY and CDR2 SVGAGI. The CDR3 bases are TGTGCCAGCAGTTTGGAAGGGCAAAAGGGGAATGAGCAGTTCTTC. Its protein product is CASSLEGQKGNEQFF.

The chain couples TRBV7-9 to TRBJ2-3; TRBD2 is a possible D gene (6 bases). The CDR3 length is 16 residues. The ends were cut back, 1 base at V and 4 bases at J, with 15 bases in the middle. The germline V gene has CDR1 SEHNR and CDR2 FQNEAQ (reference sequence). CDR3 loop: CASSLGGGDSSDTQYF. For the CDR3, the DNA is TGTGCCAGCAGCTTAGGGGGTGGGGACTCGTCAGATACGCAGTATTTT.

With regard to this clone: A single base is all that separates this from a far larger clone, so a read error is likely. The chain combines TRBV7-8 with TRBJ1-3; D unresolved. The CDR3 runs to 12 residues. The ends were cut back, 5 bases at V and 6 bases at J, with 8 bases in the middle. Per germline, CDR1 SGHVS and CDR2 FQNEAQ. CDR3 amino acids: CASSAAVNTIYF. DNA of the CDR3: TGTGCCAGCAGCGCAGCTGTAAACACCATATATTTT.

The gene calls are TRBV7-2 and TRBJ2-7; D ambiguous. Per the germline V gene, CDR1 is SGHTA and CDR2 is FQGNSA. V was clipped by 3 bases and J by 7 bases, with 10 bases between them. The CDR3 loop spans 12 amino acids. The CDR3 nucleotides are TGTGCCAGCAGCTTCGGGCCCGTGGAGCAGTACTTC. The encoded protein is CASSFGPVEQYF.

The chain employs TRBV28 and TRBJ2-2; the D is unclear. Trimming left V 3 bases short and J 8 bases short, with 19 bases between. CDR1 is MDHEN and CDR2 is SYDVKM in the germline V gene. This CDR3 region has 16 residues. CDR3 amino acids: CASSLLTELGSGELFF. CDR3 DNA: TGTGCCAGCAGTTTGCTGACTGAGTTGGGGTCGGGGGAGCTGTTTTTT.

This clone was found once. The chain links TRBV11-3 to TRBJ2-7; TRBD1 aligns across 8 bases. Germline CDR1 reads SGHNT; CDR2 reads YENEEA. Trimming removed 4 bases from V and 0 bases from J; junction bases left unmatched: 5. This CDR3 contains 15 residues. CDR3 DNA sequence: TGTGCCAGCAGCTACCAGACAGGGGACTCCTACGAGCAGTACTTC. Amino acids: CASSYQTGDSYEQYF. Looking up the rest from reference TRBV11-3 and TRBJ2-7 gives the full variable domain: EAGVVQSPRYKIIEKKQPVAFWCNPISGHNTLYWYLQNLGQGPELLIRYENEEAVDDSQLPKDRFSAERLKGVDSTLKIQPAELGDSAVYLCASSYQTGDSYEQYFGPGTRLTVT.

This sequence joins TRBV2 and TRBJ2-5, with D unclear. CDR1 and CDR2 (germline): SNHLY, FYNNEI. The CDR3 runs 10 residues. The V end lost 6 bases, the J end lost 3 bases, and 2 bases lay between the germline ends. The CDR3 reads CASRKETQYF. The CDR3 region has the DNA TGTGCCAGCAGAAAAGAGACCCAGTACTTC.

This clone is deemed medium-sized. The sample contains more than one DNA sequence encoding this CDR3. This sequence joins TRBV28 and TRBJ1-1, with D possibly TRBD1 on 6 matching bases. This CDR3 has 14 amino acids. Germline V gene lookup returns CDR1 MDHEN and CDR2 SYDVKM. V was clipped by 10 bases and J by 2 bases, with 17 bases between them. CDR3 nucleotides: TGTGCCACCATTGTTGGGGGACATAACACTGAAGCTTTCTTT. Translating gives CATIVGGHNTEAFF.

This clone was observed a few times. This rearrangement joins TRBV6-6 to TRBJ2-3; D call uncertain. V was trimmed by 5 bases and J by 5 bases, leaving 5 bases between them. Germline values: CDR1 MNHNY, CDR2 SVGAGI (reference sequence). The length of the CDR3 is 11 residues. Here the CDR3 reads CASSTKDTQYF. DNA of the CDR3: TGTGCCAGCAGTACTAAAGATACGCAGTATTTT.

The rearrangement joins TRBV7-9 to TRBJ2-5; 7 bases are a match to TRBD1. V shed 4 bases, J shed 1 base, and the junction held 3 bases outside the gene matches. Per germline, CDR1 SEHNR and CDR2 FQNEAQ (reference sequence). The CDR3 sequence is 14 residues long. The CDR3, as DNA: TGTGCCAGCAGCTCCCGGACAGGCCAAGAGACCCAGTACTTC. Residues: CASSSRTGQETQYF.

In DNA, the CDR3 is TGTGCCAGCAGTCGAGGGAGCTATGGCTACACCTTC. Translation gives CASSRGSYGYTF. The V call is TRBV6-5, the J call TRBJ1-2; D is unresolved. The V and J ends lost 5 bases and 4 bases respectively, with 8 bases between them. The CDR3 extends over 12 amino acids. Germline V gene sequence: CDR1 MNHEY, CDR2 SVGAGI.

The chain links TRBV10-2 to TRBJ2-2; D perhaps matches TRBD2 (6 bases). Germline loops: CDR1 WSHSY, CDR2 SAAADI. The CDR3 contains 14 residues. V lost 6 bases, J lost 5 bases, and 13 bases lay in between. CDR3 amino acids: CASRALADTGELFF. The CDR3 bases are TGCGCCAGCAGAGCACTAGCCGATACCGGGGAGCTGTTTTTT.

The J gene is TRBJ2-3, the V gene TRBV5-1, with D unresolved. The CDR3 consists of 14 residues. Germline V gives CDR1 SGHRS, CDR2 YFSETQ. V gave up 2 bases and J gave up 0 bases, with 7 bases separating them. The CDR3 region is CASSFGRSTDTQYF. The CDR3 DNA follows: TGCGCCAGCAGCTTCGGCCGTAGCACAGATACGCAGTATTTT.

A remark on this clone: This same CDR3 is encoded by further DNA sequences in the sample. J is TRBJ2-7 and V is TRBV20-1; no clear D gene. The germline V gene encodes CDR1 DFQATT and CDR2 SNEGSKA (reference sequence). Trimming took 1 base from V and 4 from J, leaving 5 bases between them. This CDR3 is built from 11 residues. Here the CDR3 DNA reads TGCAGTGCTAGAGCTGGATACGAGCAGTACTTC. It yields the protein CSARAGYEQYF.